The T cell receptor beta chain described here comes from a study of blood T cell repertoires in COVID-19. On the study more broadly: Samples came from the United States, Italy and Spain, spanning acute and convalescent COVID-19. Sources were T cells, B-cell-depleted T cells, or PBMCs; the material itself was cDNA or gDNA.

In the study's own analysis: From reference gene primer amplification, estimates of nucleated cell counts were derived. Only in-frame clones appear in the TCRdb table, and some are missing; sequencing was by immunoSEQ multiplex PCR. V and J calls and clone size are given by that table; D and trimming were obtained from the DNA. The top ten clones hold 15% to 19% of a sample with about 70,000 clones, around 78% of them seen once. Trimming pared 3 bases from V and 1 base from J, leaving 14 bases between. There are 16 residues in the CDR3. Germline CDR1 SGHAT, CDR2 FQNNGV. The receptor was derived from a human donor in a cohort sampled during active COVID-19. The chain has TRBV11-2 and TRBJ2-3; D perhaps matches TRBD1 (5 bases). The sample comprised peripheral blood. The CDR3 spells CASSFVGWGGTDTQYF. The CDR3 region has the DNA TGTGCCAGCAGCTTCGTAGGGTGGGGCGGCACAGATACGCAGTATTTT.